This T cell receptor (beta chain) was captured by sequencing in a study of T-cell reconstitution after alpha-beta-depleted transplantation in children. Preparing the TCRbeta library involved the use of unique molecular identifiers. TCRdb re-analysed the PCR reads in MiXCR, keeping a single row per CDR3 protein. The table lists approximately 980,000 distinct CDR3 sequences, about 30% of them singletons, with about 28% in the top ten. General study findings and limits: Surviving recipient cells, namely T cells and thymic progenitors, were the source of high day-60 TCRbeta diversity in some patients. T-cell counts and diversity at one year following transplant were attributed mainly to newly produced T cells. Several hundred graft clones that had expanded were reportedly the source of alpha-beta T cells about two months after transplant.

Of note for this clonotype: The antigen is undetermined.

CDR3 length: 18 residues. The V and J ends lost 3 bases and 1 base respectively, with 19 bases between them. Germline CDR1 reads MGHRA; CDR2 reads YSYEKL. The clonotype originates from a boy younger than two who had a stem cell transplant for SCID, so the T cells may come from the graft donor. The chain carries TRBV4-1 and TRBJ2-4, with D unresolved. The starting material was PBMCs, mostly from graft donor cells, obtained 360 days after TCRalphabeta/CD19-depleted stem cell transplant. The CDR3 DNA reads as TGCGCCAGCAGCCAGCCGTGGAATGTCCCGCGGGCCAAAAACATTCAGTACTTC. Residues: CASSQPWNVPRAKNIQYF.